Following are 26 T cell receptor beta chains from one sample sequenced in a study of cytomegalovirus exposure and HLA in healthy donors. Primers for the PCR totalled 60 Vbeta and 13 Jbeta. Here immunoSEQ multiplex PCR was the method, and the copy in TCRdb shows in-frame clones only, minus some. The sample has about 100,000 clones, roughly 82% seen once. The sample consisted of PBMCs. These receptor sequences come from a man aged 50 to 59 in good health and CMV-seronegative.

The rearrangement links TRBV27 to TRBJ2-7; D possibly corresponds to TRBD2 (6 bases). This CDR3 is built from 14 residues. V gave up 7 bases and J gave up 3 bases, with 16 bases separating them. Germline CDR1 reads MNHEY; CDR2 reads SMNVEV (reference sequence). The CDR3 reads CASMPGGALYEQYF. CDR3 coding DNA: TGTGCCAGCATGCCGGGCGGGGCTCTCTACGAGCAGTACTTC.

The chain is built from TRBV11-1 and TRBJ2-3; 9 nucleotides agree with TRBD2. This CDR3 comprises 15 residues. Unmatched junction bases numbered 3, after V lost 2 bases and J lost 3 bases. Germline V gene lookup returns CDR1 SGHAT and CDR2 FQDESV (reference sequence). CDR3 DNA sequence: TGTGCCAGCAGCTTACAGCGGGGGGAGACAGATACGCAGTATTTT. It yields the protein CASSLQRGETDTQYF.

J is TRBJ2-1 and V is TRBV2, with D tentatively TRBD2 (6 bases). The CDR3 spans 15 residues. Germline V gene sequence: CDR1 SNHLY, CDR2 FYNNEI. V was clipped by 0 bases and J by 3 bases, with 9 bases between them. CDR3 sequence (DNA): TGTGCCAGCAGTGAAGCGGTAGCGGTCTACAATGAGCAGTTCTTC. Amino acid sequence: CASSEAVAVYNEQFF.

The chain uses TRBV19 and TRBJ1-5; 10 bases map to TRBD1. The V gene end was trimmed by 6 bases and the J gene end by 2 bases; junction bases not matched to a gene: 4. CDR1 is LNHDA, CDR2 SQIVND, per germline (reference sequence). This CDR3 spans 15 amino acids. CDR3 amino acids: CASRIGTGGNQPQHF. CDR3 nucleotide sequence: TGTGCCAGTAGAATCGGGACAGGGGGCAATCAGCCCCAGCATTTT.

The chain couples TRBV19 to TRBJ2-1; D unresolved. The germline CDR1 and CDR2 sequences are LNHDA and SQIVND (reference sequence). V lost 6 bases to trimming and J lost 6 bases, with 12 bases between them. This CDR3 spans 13 amino acids. CDR3 bases: TGTGCCAGTAGCCTCACCTCGGGCAATGAGCAGTTCTTC. Residues: CASSLTSGNEQFF.

This chain joins TRBV30 and TRBJ2-7; D unresolved. The CDR3 runs 11 residues. From germline, CDR1 is GTSNPN and CDR2 SVGIG (reference sequence). Trimming removed 0 bases at V and 6 bases at J, with 6 bases between. The CDR3 region is CAWSVPGEQYF. In nucleotides, the CDR3 is TGTGCCTGGAGTGTACCAGGCGAGCAGTACTTC. The full variable domain, rest sourced from reference TRBV30 and TRBJ2-7, is SQTIHQWPATLVQPVGSPLSLECTVEGTSNPNLYWYRQAAGRGLQLLFYSVGIGQISSEVPQNLSASRPQDRQFILSSKKLLLSDSGFYLCAWSVPGEQYFGPGTRLTVT.

The chain carries TRBV4-1 and TRBJ1-1, with 7 nucleotides matching TRBD1. V shed 2 bases and J 1 base; nucleotides not matched to a gene: 7. This CDR3 contains 16 residues. Germline V gene data show CDR1 as MGHRA and CDR2 as YSYEKL. The CDR3 region is CASSQQSTGTNTEAFF. CDR3 nucleotides: TGCGCCAGCAGCCAACAGTCGACAGGGACGAACACTGAAGCTTTCTTT.

This chain uses TRBV19 with TRBJ2-1; maybe TRBD2 (5 bases). V gave up 5 bases and J gave up 3 bases, with 14 bases separating them. The CDR3 spans 15 residues. Germline CDR1 LNHDA, CDR2 SQIVND (reference sequence). The CDR3 reads CASSFVEGSYNEQFF. CDR3 sequence (DNA): TGTGCCAGTAGTTTCGTCGAGGGCAGCTACAATGAGCAGTTCTTC.

The genes are TRBV2 and TRBJ1-4; 8 bases are shared with TRBD1. V was clipped by 6 bases and J by 8 bases; unmatched bases: 5. In germline, CDR1 is SNHLY, CDR2 FYNNEI. CDR3 length: 13 residues. The CDR3 sequence: CASRDREEEKLFF. The CDR3 DNA sequence: TGTGCCAGCAGGGACAGGGAAGAAGAAAAACTGTTTTTT.

There are a few counts of this clone. The rearrangement joins TRBV28 to TRBJ2-1, with 7 bases aligning to TRBD2. The junction had 9 bases not matched to a gene; V was cut back by 0 bases and J by 7 bases. Germline values: CDR1 MDHEN, CDR2 SYDVKM. This CDR3 is 16 amino acids long. The DNA for the CDR3 is TGTGCCAGCAGTTTATGGGCTAGCGGACCCCCTAATGAGCAGTTCTTC. Encoded protein: CASSLWASGPPNEQFF.

V gene TRBV19 combines with J gene TRBJ1-2, with a weak D call TRBD1 (5 bases). V lost 3 bases to trimming and J lost 2 bases, with 10 bases between them. CDR3 length: 14 residues. Germline V lookup: CDR1 LNHDA, CDR2 SQIVND (reference sequence). CDR3 region: CASSIQGRNYGYTF. CDR3 coding DNA: TGTGCCAGTAGTATCCAGGGAAGGAACTATGGCTACACCTTC. Full variable domain (rest looked up from reference TRBV19 and TRBJ1-2): DGGITQSPKYLFRKEGQNVTLSCEQNLNHDAMYWYRQDPGQGLRLIYYSQIVNDFQKGDIAEGYSVSREKKESFPLTVTSAQKNPTAFYLCASSIQGRNYGYTFGSGTRLTVV.

Concerning this clone itself: A junction boundary mismatches the germline segment, possibly from a read error. CDR3 sequence: CSSSLAGGTEAFF. For the CDR3, the DNA is TGTTCCAGCAGCTTAGCAGGGGGAACTGAAGCTTTCTTT. The V and J genes are TRBV7-9 and TRBJ1-1; 7 nucleotides align to TRBD1. The CDR3 covers 13 residues. CDR1 and CDR2 from the germline V gene are SEHNR and FQNEAQ (reference sequence). Supplemented by reference TRBV7-9 and TRBJ1-1, the full variable domain reads DTGVSQNPRHKITKRGQNVTFRCDPISEHNRLYWYRQTLGQGPEFLTYFQNEAQLEKSRLLSDRFSAERPKGSFSTLEIQRTEQGDSAMYLCSSSLAGGTEAFFGQGTRLTVV.

The chain is built from TRBV29-1 and TRBJ2-3; 7 bases are shared with TRBD2. This CDR3 is built from 14 residues. V was clipped by 7 bases and J by 0 bases; unmatched bases: 7. CDR1 is SQVTM, CDR2 ANQGSEA, per germline. CDR3 nucleotides: TGCAGCGGGAAGACTAGCACTAGCACAGATACGCAGTATTTT. This gives the protein CSGKTSTSTDTQYF.

The chain has TRBV6-5 and TRBJ2-7; TRBD2 aligns across 9 bases. The germline V gene has CDR1 MNHEY and CDR2 SVGAGI. J was trimmed by 5 bases and V by 4 bases; bases with no gene match: 9. The CDR3 has 15 residues. This CDR3 reads CASSFLAGANNEQYF. The DNA for the CDR3 is TGTGCCAGCAGTTTCTTAGCGGGAGCCAATAACGAGCAGTACTTC.

This chain uses TRBV5-1 with TRBJ2-1; 7 nucleotides line up with TRBD2. Trimming took 7 bases from V and 3 from J; bases not matched to a gene: 10. The CDR3 sequence is 15 residues long. Germline CDR1 is SGHRS and CDR2 is YFSETQ. Here the CDR3 reads CASQARDYLYNEQFF. In DNA, the CDR3 is TGCGCCAGCCAGGCCCGGGACTACCTCTACAATGAGCAGTTCTTC.

The rearrangement links TRBV19 to TRBJ1-1; 7 bases align to TRBD1. Germline CDR1 reads LNHDA; CDR2 reads SQIVND (reference sequence). The V gene end was trimmed by 7 bases and the J gene end by 2 bases; junction bases not matched to a gene: 4. The CDR3 consists of 13 residues. This chain's CDR3 is CASNRQGNTEAFF. The DNA of the CDR3 is TGTGCCAGTAATCGACAGGGCAACACTGAAGCTTTCTTT. Full variable domain (missing parts from reference TRBV19 and TRBJ1-1): DGGITQSPKYLFRKEGQNVTLSCEQNLNHDAMYWYRQDPGQGLRLIYYSQIVNDFQKGDIAEGYSVSREKKESFPLTVTSAQKNPTAFYLCASNRQGNTEAFFGQGTRLTVV.

Concerning this clone: The sample carries other DNA sequences with the same CDR3. This chain joins TRBV4-3 and TRBJ2-1; D perhaps matches TRBD2 (5 bases). V lost 4 bases and J 4 bases, leaving 17 bases between the germline ends. The CDR3 loop spans 16 amino acids. Looked up from germline, CDR1 is LGHNA and CDR2 is YSLEER. The chain's CDR3 is CASSPGLDRIYNEQFF. The CDR3 nucleotides read TGCGCCAGCAGCCCTGGACTCGATCGGATTTACAATGAGCAGTTCTTC.

This clone was seen more than once but under ten times. The CDR3 coding sequence is TGCAGCTTCCAAACCACAGCGAACACTGAAGCTTTCTTT. Translated, it gives CSFQTTANTEAFF. The chain employs TRBV29-1 and TRBJ1-1; D is undetermined. This CDR3 is 13 amino acids long. Deletions cut 8 bases from V and 1 base from J, with 14 bases between. Germline V CDR1 and CDR2: SQVTM, ANQGSEA.

The chain combines TRBV6-1 with TRBJ2-7; perhaps TRBD2 as D (6 bases). The CDR3 spans 13 residues. V lost 8 bases and J lost 2, with 13 bases in between. CDR1 and CDR2 from the germline V gene are MNHNS and SASEGT. In DNA, the CDR3 is TGTGCCAGCGGGGACTTCATCGCCTACGAGCAGTACTTC. Its translation: CASGDFIAYEQYF.

The V and J genes are TRBV7-2 and TRBJ2-4, with D unclear. This CDR3 region has 15 residues. Germline V gene data show CDR1 as SGHTA and CDR2 as FQGNSA. The V end lost 5 bases, the J end lost 8 bases, and 19 bases lay between the germline ends. The CDR3 is CASSPRTSGWDIQYF. DNA of the CDR3: TGTGCCAGCAGCCCCCGCACATCGGGTTGGGACATTCAGTACTTC. The whole variable domain, filled in from reference TRBV7-2 and TRBJ2-4, reads GAGVSQSPSNKVTEKGKDVELRCDPISGHTALYWYRQSLGQGLEFLIYFQGNSAPDKSGLPSDRFSAERTGGSVSTLTIQRTQQEDSAVYLCASSPRTSGWDIQYFGAGTRLSVL.

The chain joins TRBV4-1 to TRBJ2-7; 13 bases are shared with TRBD2. The CDR3 loop spans 15 amino acids. V shed 4 bases and J 1 base; nucleotides not matched to a gene: 1. In germline, CDR1 is MGHRA, CDR2 YSYEKL. The chain's CDR3 is CASSLTSGGSYEQYF. CDR3 in DNA: TGCGCCAGCAGCCTGACTAGCGGGGGGTCCTACGAGCAGTACTTC.

In DNA, the CDR3 is TGTGCAAGTCGCTTAAATAGACAGCGGGGAACCTACGAGCAGTACTTC. Protein product: CASRLNRQRGTYEQYF. The rearrangement uses TRBV12-2 and TRBJ2-7; the listed D gene, TRBD2, was not tested against the DNA. TRBV12-2 is described as a pseudogene. This CDR3 is 16 amino acids long.

This sequence joins TRBV28 and TRBJ1-6; maybe TRBD1 (5 bases). Germline assignment: CDR1 MDHEN and CDR2 SYDVKM. Between the trimmed V and J ends, which lost 4 bases and 10 bases, there was a span of 17 bases. There are 15 residues in the CDR3. The CDR3 reads CASSSLGGERSPLHF. The CDR3 DNA reads TGTGCCAGCAGTTCGCTCGGGGGGGAAAGGTCACCCCTCCACTTT.

The chain is built from TRBV4-2 and TRBJ2-5, with TRBD2 matching 10 bases. Trimming removed 4 bases from V and 4 bases from J; junction bases left unmatched: 12. This CDR3 has 17 residues. Germline assignment: CDR1 LGHNA and CDR2 YNFKEQ. This CDR3 reads CASSLQRGGGFGETQYF. DNA of the CDR3: TGTGCCAGCAGCCTCCAGCGGGGGGGCGGTTTTGGAGAGACCCAGTACTTC.

The J gene is TRBJ1-2, the V gene TRBV6-5; D is perhaps TRBD1 (6 bases). This CDR3 region has 16 residues. The V and J ends lost 0 bases and 4 bases respectively, with 15 bases between them. From germline, CDR1 is MNHEY and CDR2 SVGAGI. CDR3 in amino acids: CASSYSTLTGGYGYTF. DNA for the CDR3: TGTGCCAGCAGTTACTCTACCCTGACAGGCGGCTATGGCTACACCTTC.

The rearrangement joins TRBV7-3 to TRBJ2-1; TRBD2 matches 14 bases. Germline assignment: CDR1 SGHTA and CDR2 FQGTGA. The ends lost 1 base at V and 4 bases at J; junction bases unmatched: 6. The CDR3 loop spans 18 amino acids. CDR3 sequence reads: CASSLMTSGGAVYNEQFF. Here the CDR3 DNA reads TGTGCCAGCAGCTTAATGACTAGCGGGGGGGCTGTGTACAATGAGCAGTTCTTC.